The 8 T cell receptor beta chains given below trace back to one sample, sequenced in a study of radiotherapy plus CTLA-4 blockade in lung cancer. The repertoire was sequenced with immunoSEQ multiplex PCR; TCRdb's copy has only in-frame clones and lacks some. The sample consists of 25,000 to 35,000 clones, approximately 80% of them appearing once. Sequencing used peripheral blood, obtained from a patient treated with radiotherapy plus ipilimumab. These receptors were taken from a human donor with non-small cell lung cancer that progressed on radiotherapy plus ipilimumab.

V and J are TRBV6-5 and TRBJ2-5; tentative D call: TRBD1 (6 bases). TRBJ2-7 explains the end of the DNA better; the J call may be wrong. CDR1 and CDR2 from the germline V gene are MNHEY and SVGAGI. The CDR3 spans 15 residues. The CDR3 loop reads CASSFTTGSSYEQYF. The CDR3 coding sequence is TGTGCCAGCAGTTTCACGACAGGAAGCTCCTACGAGCAGTACTTC.

V usage is TRBV18 and J usage is TRBJ1-2; 7 nucleotides line up with TRBD1. Germline V lookup: CDR1 KGHSH, CDR2 LQKENI. The CDR3 is made up of 13 amino acids. V dropped 6 bases and J dropped 2; count of bases not matched to a gene: 3. The CDR3 sequence is CASSGQINYGYTF. The CDR3, as DNA: TGTGCCAGCTCGGGACAGATAAACTATGGCTACACCTTC.

The rearrangement joins TRBV25-1 to TRBJ2-3; a possible D gene is TRBD1 (5 bases). This CDR3 contains 13 residues. Germline-derived CDR1 and CDR2 are MGHDK and SYGVNS. Trimming removed 4 bases at V and 5 bases at J, with 10 bases between. Here the CDR3 DNA reads TGTGCCAGCAGTGGGTTTCAGGGAGATACGCAGTATTTT. Its translation: CASSGFQGDTQYF.

CDR3 sequence (DNA): TGTGCCAGCAGCTTAATAGACAGCTCTGGGGCCAACGTCCTGACTTTC. Its translation is CASSLIDSSGANVLTF. The chain recombines TRBV7-9 with TRBJ2-6, with a possible D match to TRBD1 (5 bases). The CDR3 has 16 amino acids. Germline V gene data show CDR1 as SEHNR and CDR2 as FQNEAQ (reference sequence). With 2 bases removed from V and 0 bases from J, the gap between germline ends came to 8 bases.

The J gene is TRBJ1-2, the V gene TRBV9; a possible D gene is TRBD1 (6 bases). This CDR3 contains 15 residues. The ends were cut back, 6 bases at V and 4 bases at J, with 19 bases in the middle. The germline V gene encodes CDR1 SGDLS and CDR2 YYNGEE. This CDR3 is CASTKEGGSLYGYTF. For the CDR3, the DNA is TGTGCCAGCACCAAAGAGGGGGGGAGCCTCTATGGCTACACCTTC.

The J gene is TRBJ2-1, the V gene TRBV9, with 10 bases lining up with TRBD2. Germline CDR1 reads SGDLS; CDR2 reads YYNGEE. The ends lost 0 bases at V and 6 bases at J; junction bases unmatched: 6. This CDR3 spans 16 amino acids. CDR3 protein: CASSVVGSGGTNEQFF. The CDR3 DNA reads TGTGCCAGCAGCGTAGTTGGTAGCGGGGGGACCAATGAGCAGTTCTTC.

The genes are TRBV18 and TRBJ2-5, with a tentative D call TRBD1 (5 bases). Germline lookup yields CDR1 KGHSH and CDR2 LQKENI. Trimming cost V 9 bases and J 5 bases, with 22 bases left between them. The CDR3 is 15 amino acids. Here the CDR3 reads CASSTRPGLGETQYF. The DNA for the CDR3 is TGTGCCAGTTCCACCCGCCCAGGGCTGGGGGAGACCCAGTACTTC.

V and J are TRBV10-2 and TRBJ2-1, with 8 bases fitting TRBD2. Trimming cost V 6 bases and J 2 bases; bases outside gene matches: 0. Germline assignment: CDR1 WSHSY and CDR2 SAAADI. The CDR3 loop spans 13 amino acids. The DNA of the CDR3 is TGCGCCAGCAGCGGGGGGGCCTACAATGAGCAGTTCTTC. As protein: CASSGGAYNEQFF.